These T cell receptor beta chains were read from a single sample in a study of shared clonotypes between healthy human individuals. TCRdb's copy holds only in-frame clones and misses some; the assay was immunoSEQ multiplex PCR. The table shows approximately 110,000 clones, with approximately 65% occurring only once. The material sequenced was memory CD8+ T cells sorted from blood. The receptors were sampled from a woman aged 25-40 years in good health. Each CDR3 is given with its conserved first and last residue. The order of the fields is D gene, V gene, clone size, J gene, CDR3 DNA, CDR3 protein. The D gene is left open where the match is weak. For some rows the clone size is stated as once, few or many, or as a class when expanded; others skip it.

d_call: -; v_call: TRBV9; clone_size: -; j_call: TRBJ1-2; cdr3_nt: TGTGCCAGCAGTGACCCTCACGACAGTACCTATGGCTACACCTTC; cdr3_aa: CASSDPHDSTYGYTF
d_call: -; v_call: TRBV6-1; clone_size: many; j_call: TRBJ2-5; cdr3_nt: TGTGCCAGCAGTGAATCGCCGGGTGGGGAGACCCAGTACTTC; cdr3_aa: CASSESPGGETQYF
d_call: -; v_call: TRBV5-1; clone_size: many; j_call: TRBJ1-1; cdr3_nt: TGCGCCAGCAGCTTAGAACTTGCGACTGAAGCTTTCTTT; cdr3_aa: CASSLELATEAFF
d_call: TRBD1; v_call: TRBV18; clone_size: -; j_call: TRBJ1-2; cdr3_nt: TGTGCCAGCTCTAACCCATACAGGGGACTGCGACCTTACTATGGCTACACCTTC; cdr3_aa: CASSNPYRGLRPYYGYTF
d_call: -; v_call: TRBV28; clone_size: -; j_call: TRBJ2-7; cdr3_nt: TGTGCCAGCAGTTTAAGGAGCGGCTACGAGCAGTACTTC; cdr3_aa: CASSLRSGYEQYF
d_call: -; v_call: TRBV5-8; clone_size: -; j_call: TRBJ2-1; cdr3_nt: TGTGCCAGCAGCTCCGCGACACGTAGCTCCTACAATGAGCAGTTCTTC; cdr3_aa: CASSSATRSSYNEQFF
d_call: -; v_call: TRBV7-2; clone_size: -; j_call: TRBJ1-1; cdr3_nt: TGTGCCAGCAGCTTAGACCGGGCTGGGAACACTGAAGCTTTCTTT; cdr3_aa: CASSLDRAGNTEAFF
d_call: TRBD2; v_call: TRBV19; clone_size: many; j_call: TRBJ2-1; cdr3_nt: TGTGCCAGTAGTATAGATCGGGGGGTGAGCTCCTACAATGAGCAGTTCTTC; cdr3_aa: CASSIDRGVSSYNEQFF
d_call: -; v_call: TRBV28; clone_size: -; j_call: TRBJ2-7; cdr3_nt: TGTGCCAGCAGTGTGCTGAGGGCCTCGTACGAGCAGTACTTC; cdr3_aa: CASSVLRASYEQYF
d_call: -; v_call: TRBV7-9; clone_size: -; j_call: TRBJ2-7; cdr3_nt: TGTGCCAGCAGCCCCGATATCTGGCAGGCCGCCTACGAGCAGTACTTC; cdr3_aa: CASSPDIWQAAYEQYF
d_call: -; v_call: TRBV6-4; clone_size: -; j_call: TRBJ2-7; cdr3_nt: TGTGCCAGCAGGGGGGGCCCGAATTACTCCTACGAGCAGTACTTC; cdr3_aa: CASRGGPNYSYEQYF
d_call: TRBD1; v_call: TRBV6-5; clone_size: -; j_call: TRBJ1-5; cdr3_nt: TGTGCCAGCAGTTCAGTGCCGGGACAGGGGAATCAGCCCCAGCATTTT; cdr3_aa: CASSSVPGQGNQPQHF
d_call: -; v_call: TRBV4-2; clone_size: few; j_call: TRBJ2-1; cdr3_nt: TGTGCCAGCAGCCAAGAATATACAGGGCTGCATGAGCAGTTCTTC; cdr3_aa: CASSQEYTGLHEQFF
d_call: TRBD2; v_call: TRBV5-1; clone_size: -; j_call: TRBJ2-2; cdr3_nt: TGCGCCAGCAGCTTGACTAGCGGGAATTATAACACCGGGGAGCTGTTTTTT; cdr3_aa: CASSLTSGNYNTGELFF
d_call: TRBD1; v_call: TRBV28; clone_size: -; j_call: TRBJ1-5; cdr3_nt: TGTGCCAGCAGTACATACACGACAGGGCTTAATCAGCCCCAGCATTTT; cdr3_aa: CASSTYTTGLNQPQHF
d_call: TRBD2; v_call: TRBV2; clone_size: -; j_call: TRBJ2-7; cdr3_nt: TGTGCCATCCGATGGAGGACTAGCGAACCCTACGAGCAGTACTTC; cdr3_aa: CAIRWRTSEPYEQYF
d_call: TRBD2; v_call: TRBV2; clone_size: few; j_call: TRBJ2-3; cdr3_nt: TGTGCCAGCAGTGAGAGTCTAGCGGGAGGCTTAGATACGCAGTATTTT; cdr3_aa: CASSESLAGGLDTQYF
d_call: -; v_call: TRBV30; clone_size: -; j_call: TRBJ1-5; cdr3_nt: TGTGCCTGGAGTTCGTCCGGGACTGCTGCCCTTAGCAATCAGCCCCAGCATTTT; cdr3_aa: CAWSSSGTAALSNQPQHF
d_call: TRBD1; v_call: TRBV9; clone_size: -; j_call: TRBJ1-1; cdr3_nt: TGTGCCAGCAGCGTACGGCAGGGGGCGGACACTGAAGCTTTCTTT; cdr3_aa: CASSVRQGADTEAFF
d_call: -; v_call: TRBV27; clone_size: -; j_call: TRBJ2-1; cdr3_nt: TGTGCCAGCAGTTTACACCGGGAAGAGCCGCCCCGAGAGCAGTTCTTC; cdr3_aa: CASSLHREEPPREQFF
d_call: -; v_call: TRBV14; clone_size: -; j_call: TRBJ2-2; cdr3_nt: TGTGCCAGCAGCCAAACGGGGAACACCGGGGAGCTGTTTTTT; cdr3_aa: CASSQTGNTGELFF
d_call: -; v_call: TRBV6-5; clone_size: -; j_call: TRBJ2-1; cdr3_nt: TGTGCCAGCAGTTACTCGGTGGACAATGAGCAGTTCTTC; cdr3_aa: CASSYSVDNEQFF
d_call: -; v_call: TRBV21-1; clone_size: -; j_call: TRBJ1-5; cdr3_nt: TGTGCCAGCAGCAGGCGGTTGGACAGGGAAAGGAATAGCAATCAGCCCCAGCATTTT; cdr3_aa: CASSRRLDRERNSNQPQHF
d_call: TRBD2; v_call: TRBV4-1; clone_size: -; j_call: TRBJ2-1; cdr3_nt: TGCGCCAGCAGCCAATTAGGACTAGCGGGAGTCAAGGCCGCCTCGGATGAGCAGTTCTTC; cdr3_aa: CASSQLGLAGVKAASDEQFF
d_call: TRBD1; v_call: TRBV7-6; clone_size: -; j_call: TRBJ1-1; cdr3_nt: TGTGCCAGCAGCTTAAGGATTATTTGGGACAGGGACACTGAAGCTTTCTTT; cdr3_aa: CASSLRIIWDRDTEAFF
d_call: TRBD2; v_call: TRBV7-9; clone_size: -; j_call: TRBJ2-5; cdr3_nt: TGTGCCAGCAGCCCACGAGGACTAGGAGAGACCCAGTACTTC; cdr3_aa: CASSPRGLGETQYF
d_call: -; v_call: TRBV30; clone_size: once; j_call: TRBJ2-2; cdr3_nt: TGTGCCTGGAGTGTGGGCGCCCACGGGGAGCTGTTTTTT; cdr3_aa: CAWSVGAHGELFF